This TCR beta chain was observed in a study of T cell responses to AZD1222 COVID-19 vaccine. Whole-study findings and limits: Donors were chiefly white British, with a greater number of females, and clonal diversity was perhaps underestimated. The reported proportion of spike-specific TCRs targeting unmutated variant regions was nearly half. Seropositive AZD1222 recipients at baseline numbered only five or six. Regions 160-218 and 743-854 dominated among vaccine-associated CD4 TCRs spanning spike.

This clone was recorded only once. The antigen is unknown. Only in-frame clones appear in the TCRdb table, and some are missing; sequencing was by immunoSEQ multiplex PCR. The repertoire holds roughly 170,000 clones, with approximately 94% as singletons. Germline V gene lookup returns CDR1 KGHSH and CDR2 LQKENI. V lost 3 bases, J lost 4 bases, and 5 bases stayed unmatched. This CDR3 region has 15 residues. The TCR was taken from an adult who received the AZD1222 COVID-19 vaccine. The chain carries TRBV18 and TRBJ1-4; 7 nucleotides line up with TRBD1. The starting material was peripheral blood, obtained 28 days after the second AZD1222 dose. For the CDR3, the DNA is TGTGCCAGCTCACCGGCGACAGGGATTAATGAAAAACTGTTTTTT. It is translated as CASSPATGINEKLFF.